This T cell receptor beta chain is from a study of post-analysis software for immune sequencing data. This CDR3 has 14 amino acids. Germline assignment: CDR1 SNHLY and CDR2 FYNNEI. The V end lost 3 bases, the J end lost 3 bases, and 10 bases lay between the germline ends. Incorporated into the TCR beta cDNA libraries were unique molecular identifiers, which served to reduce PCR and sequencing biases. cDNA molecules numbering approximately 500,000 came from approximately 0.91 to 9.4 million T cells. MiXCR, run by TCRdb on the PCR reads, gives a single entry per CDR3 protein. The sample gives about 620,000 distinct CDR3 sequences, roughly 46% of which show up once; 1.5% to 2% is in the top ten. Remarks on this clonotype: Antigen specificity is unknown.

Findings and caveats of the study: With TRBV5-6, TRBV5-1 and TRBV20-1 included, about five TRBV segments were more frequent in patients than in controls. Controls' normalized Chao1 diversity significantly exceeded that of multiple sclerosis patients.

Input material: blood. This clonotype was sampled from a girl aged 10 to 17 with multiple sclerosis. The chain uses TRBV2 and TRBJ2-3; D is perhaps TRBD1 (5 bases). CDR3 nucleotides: TGTGCCAGCAGTGAGCAGGGAAGGACAGATACGCAGTATTTT. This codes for CASSEQGRTDTQYF.